This TCR beta chain was sequenced for a study of shared clonotypes between healthy human individuals. The germline gives CDR1 SGHTA, CDR2 FQGNSA. The CDR3 is made up of 15 amino acids. V lost 5 bases, J lost 4 bases, and 8 bases stayed unmatched. Clones were read by immunoSEQ multiplex PCR, and TCRdb kept only the in-frame ones, dropping some. The data contain fewer than 200,000 clones, 65% to 80% of them singletons. This chain joins TRBV7-2 and TRBJ1-2, with 9 bases fitting TRBD1. The source material was memory CD4+ T cells sorted from blood. Subset in this sample: CD45RA-negative fraction. The receptor comes from a man under 40 in good health. CDR3: CASSPQGADGYGYTF. CDR3 DNA sequence: TGTGCCAGCAGCCCACAGGGGGCGGATGGCTATGGCTACACCTTC.